This T cell receptor beta chain originates from a study of blood T cells in healthy people across ages. Study in general: The capture of about one barcoded beta molecule per two T cells was achieved by template switching. Whole-study results and caveats: Older age went with lower TCR beta diversity per million T cells, in a roughly linear way.

Unmatched junction bases numbered 1, after V lost 2 bases and J lost 6 bases. The CDR3 is made up of 12 amino acids. Germline V CDR1 and CDR2: DFQATT, SNEGSKA (reference sequence). With a J-beta primer mix and a sample-barcoded 5' primer, a second PCR ran 7 to 11 cycles. TCRdb used MiXCR to reprocess the 5' RACE reads, holding one entry per CDR3 protein. The repertoire holds about 800,000 distinct CDR3 sequences, with about 25% as singletons. This clonotype has a handful of counts. No antigen is known for it. For every donor, a draw yielded 9.5 to 10 milliliters of peripheral blood. These same data were also listed under a study on T cells of mothers and their children. That publication notes: Three healthy Caucasian mothers served as donors, and their six children did as well.

The sample consisted of blood. The V and J genes are TRBV20-1 and TRBJ2-4; 7 bases fit TRBD2. The receptor was isolated from a boy between 5 and 17 years old in good health. The CDR3 nucleotides read TGCAGTGCTAGACCTAGCGGAAACATTCAGTACTTC. Its protein product is CSARPSGNIQYF.